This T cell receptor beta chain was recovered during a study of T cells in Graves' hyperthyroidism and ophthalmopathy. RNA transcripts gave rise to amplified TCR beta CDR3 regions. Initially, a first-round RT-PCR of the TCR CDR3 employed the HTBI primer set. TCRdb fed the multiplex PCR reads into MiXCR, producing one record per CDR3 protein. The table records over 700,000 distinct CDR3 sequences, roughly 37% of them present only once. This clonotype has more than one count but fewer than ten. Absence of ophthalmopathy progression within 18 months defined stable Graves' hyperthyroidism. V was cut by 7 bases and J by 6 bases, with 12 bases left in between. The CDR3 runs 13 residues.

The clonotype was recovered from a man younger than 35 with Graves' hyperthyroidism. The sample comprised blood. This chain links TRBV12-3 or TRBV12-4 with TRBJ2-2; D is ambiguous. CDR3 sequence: CASTIVVPGELFF. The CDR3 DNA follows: TGTGCCAGCACCATAGTAGTACCCGGGGAGCTGTTTTTT.